This is a list of T cell receptor beta chains from one sample in a study of cytomegalovirus exposure and HLA in healthy donors. The repertoire was sequenced with immunoSEQ multiplex PCR; TCRdb's copy has only in-frame clones and lacks some. Here the sample spans 150,000 or so clones, over 70% being singletons. The sequenced sample was PBMCs. The source of these receptors is a man aged 30-40 years in good health and CMV-seronegative. CDR3s include the opening cysteine and the closing phenylalanine or tryptophan. D genes are given only for firm matches. Only some rows state a clone size, as once, few, many or a class for expanded clones.

clone size: .
V gene: TRBV7-2
D gene: TRBD1
J gene: TRBJ2-5
CDR3 protein: CASSLAAGGRLETQYF

clone size: .
V gene: TRBV5-1
D gene: .
J gene: TRBJ1-1
CDR3 protein: CASSLAGNTEAFF

clone size: .
V gene: TRBV19
D gene: .
J gene: TRBJ1-1
CDR3 protein: CASSTGLGTEAFF

clone size: .
V gene: TRBV2
D gene: TRBD1
J gene: TRBJ2-2
CDR3 protein: CASSADRAENAGELFF

clone size: .
V gene: TRBV28
D gene: TRBD1
J gene: TRBJ1-1
CDR3 protein: CASSLSGGVNTEAFF

clone size: .
V gene: TRBV28
D gene: TRBD1
J gene: TRBJ1-4
CDR3 protein: CASSQTGPSNEKLFF

clone size: .
V gene: TRBV7-9
D gene: .
J gene: TRBJ2-3
CDR3 protein: CASSLDSGGADTQYF

clone size: .
V gene: TRBV5-6
D gene: TRBD1
J gene: TRBJ1-2
CDR3 protein: CASSPQGSYGYTF

clone size: .
V gene: TRBV29-1
D gene: .
J gene: TRBJ2-1
CDR3 protein: CSVAVKNDNEQFF

clone size: .
V gene: TRBV27
D gene: TRBD2
J gene: TRBJ2-7
CDR3 protein: CASSLGAGAYEQYF

clone size: .
V gene: TRBV27
D gene: .
J gene: TRBJ2-2
CDR3 protein: CASILGGERDTGELFF

clone size: .
V gene: TRBV9
D gene: .
J gene: TRBJ1-4
CDR3 protein: CASSAGGGFNEKLFF

clone size: .
V gene: TRBV6-4
D gene: .
J gene: TRBJ2-2
CDR3 protein: CASSREMNTGELFF

clone size: .
V gene: TRBV5-8
D gene: .
J gene: TRBJ1-3
CDR3 protein: CASSLGSDTIYF

clone size: once
V gene: TRBV6-6
D gene: TRBD1
J gene: TRBJ1-2
CDR3 protein: CASQTGVGYTF

clone size: once
V gene: TRBV6-6
D gene: TRBD2
J gene: TRBJ2-5
CDR3 protein: CASSYSSGGQETQYF

clone size: .
V gene: TRBV7-9
D gene: .
J gene: TRBJ2-7
CDR3 protein: CSSGTQGLEQYF

clone size: .
V gene: TRBV2
D gene: TRBD1
J gene: TRBJ2-5
CDR3 protein: CASSEKTGAAETQYF

clone size: .
V gene: TRBV11-3
D gene: TRBD1
J gene: TRBJ2-7
CDR3 protein: CASSPGQASYEQYF

clone size: .
V gene: TRBV30
D gene: .
J gene: TRBJ1-1
CDR3 protein: CAWSPGSSGAFF

clone size: .
V gene: TRBV6-6
D gene: .
J gene: TRBJ2-7
CDR3 protein: CATNPRGGYEQYF

clone size: .
V gene: TRBV4-2
D gene: TRBD1
J gene: TRBJ1-1
CDR3 protein: CASSQGTGGSEAFF

clone size: .
V gene: TRBV10-3
D gene: TRBD1
J gene: TRBJ1-2
CDR3 protein: CAITTGQNYGYTF

clone size: .
V gene: TRBV28
D gene: TRBD1
J gene: TRBJ1-2
CDR3 protein: CASSLGTGGGYGYTF